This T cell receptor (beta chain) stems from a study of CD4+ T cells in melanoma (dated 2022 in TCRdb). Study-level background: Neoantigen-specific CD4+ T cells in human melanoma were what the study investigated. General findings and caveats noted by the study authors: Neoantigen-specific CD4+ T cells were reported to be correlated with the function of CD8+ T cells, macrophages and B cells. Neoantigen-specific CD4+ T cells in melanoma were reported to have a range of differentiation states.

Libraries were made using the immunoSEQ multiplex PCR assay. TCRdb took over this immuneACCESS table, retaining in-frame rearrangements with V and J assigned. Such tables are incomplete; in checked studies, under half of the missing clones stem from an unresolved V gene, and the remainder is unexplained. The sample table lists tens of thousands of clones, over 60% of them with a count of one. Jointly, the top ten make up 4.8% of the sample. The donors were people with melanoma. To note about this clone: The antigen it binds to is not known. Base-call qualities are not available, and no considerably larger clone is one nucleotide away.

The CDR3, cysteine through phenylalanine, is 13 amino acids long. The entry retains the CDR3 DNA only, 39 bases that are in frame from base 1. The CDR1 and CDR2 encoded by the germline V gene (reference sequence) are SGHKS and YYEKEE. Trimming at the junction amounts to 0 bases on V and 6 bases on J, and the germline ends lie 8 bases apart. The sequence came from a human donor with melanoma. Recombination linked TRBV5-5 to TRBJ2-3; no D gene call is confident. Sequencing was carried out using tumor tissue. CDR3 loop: CASSLEGSDTQYF. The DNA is TGTGCCAGCAGCTTGGAAGGATCCGATACGCAGTATTTT.